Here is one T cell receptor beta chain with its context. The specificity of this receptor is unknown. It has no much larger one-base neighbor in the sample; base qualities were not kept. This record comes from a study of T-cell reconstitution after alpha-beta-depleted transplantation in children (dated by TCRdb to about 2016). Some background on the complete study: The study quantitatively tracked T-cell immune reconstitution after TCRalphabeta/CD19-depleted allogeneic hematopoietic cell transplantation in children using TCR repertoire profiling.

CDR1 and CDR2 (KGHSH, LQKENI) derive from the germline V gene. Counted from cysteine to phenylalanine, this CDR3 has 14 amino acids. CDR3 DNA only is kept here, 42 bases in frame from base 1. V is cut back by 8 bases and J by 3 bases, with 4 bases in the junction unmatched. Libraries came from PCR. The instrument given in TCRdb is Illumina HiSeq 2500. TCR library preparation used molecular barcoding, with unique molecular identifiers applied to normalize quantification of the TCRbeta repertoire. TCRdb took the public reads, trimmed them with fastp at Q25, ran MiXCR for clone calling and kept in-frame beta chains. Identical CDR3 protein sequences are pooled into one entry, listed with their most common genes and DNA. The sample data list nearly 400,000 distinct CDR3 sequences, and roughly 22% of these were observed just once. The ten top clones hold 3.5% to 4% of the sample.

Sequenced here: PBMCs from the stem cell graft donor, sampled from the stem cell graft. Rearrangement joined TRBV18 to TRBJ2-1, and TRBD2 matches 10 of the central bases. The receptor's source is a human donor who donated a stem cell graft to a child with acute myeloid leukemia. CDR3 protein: CASTTSGDYNEQFF. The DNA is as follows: TGTGCCAGCACCACTAGCGGGGACTACAATGAGCAGTTCTTC.